This entry lists 26 T cell receptor beta chains sequenced from one sample in a study of cytomegalovirus exposure and HLA in healthy donors. In the PCR, 60 Vbeta and 13 Jbeta primers were used. Data came from immunoSEQ multiplex PCR; TCRdb stores just in-frame clones and leaves some out. In total, the table holds tens of thousands of clones. The specimen was PBMCs. These receptors were taken from a woman aged 40 to 50 in good health and CMV-seropositive.

The chain employs TRBV5-6 and TRBJ2-7; 9 positions match TRBD1. The germline V gene encodes CDR1 SGHDT and CDR2 YYEEEE. Trimming took 0 bases from V and 8 from J; bases not matched to a gene: 9. This CDR3 comprises 15 residues. In DNA form, the CDR3 reads TGTGCCAGCAGCTTGGCCGGGACAGGGTCAAAGCAGCAGTACTTC. Amino acid sequence: CASSLAGTGSKQQYF.

The V gene is TRBV11-2, the J gene TRBJ2-3; D perhaps matches TRBD2 (6 bases). The CDR3 sequence is 15 residues long. CDR1 is SGHAT and CDR2 is FQNNGV in the germline V gene. Trimming stripped 2 bases from V and 3 bases from J, with 12 bases between. The CDR3 region is CASSLIRERTDTQYF. As DNA, the CDR3 is TGTGCCAGCAGCTTAATACGGGAGCGTACAGATACGCAGTATTTT.

The chain joins TRBV27 to TRBJ2-1, with TRBD2 identical over 13 bases. The V gene's germline CDR1 is MNHEY and CDR2 SMNVEV (reference sequence). The J segment lost 7 bases and the V segment lost 6 bases, leaving 9 bases of the junction unmatched. This CDR3 has 16 amino acids. CDR3 in amino acids: CASRIPGLAGSNEQFF. The CDR3 DNA follows: TGTGCCAGCAGAATTCCGGGACTAGCGGGATCTAATGAGCAGTTCTTC.

The genes are TRBV6-1 and TRBJ2-1; 12 nucleotides line up with TRBD2. The J segment lost 7 bases and the V segment lost 4 bases, leaving 5 bases of the junction unmatched. Germline V gene lookup returns CDR1 MNHNS and CDR2 SASEGT. The CDR3 contains 15 residues. CDR3 DNA: TGTGCCAGCAGTGCGTCTAGCGGGAGGGCTAATGAGCAGTTCTTC. Protein sequence: CASSASSGRANEQFF.

The genes are TRBV5-6 and TRBJ1-1, with 12 bases identical to TRBD1. Germline trimming cut 2 bases from V and 4 bases from J; bases unmatched to any gene: 9. Germline loops: CDR1 SGHDT, CDR2 YYEEEE. The CDR3 spans 17 residues. The CDR3 region is CASSFLGQGASGTEAFF. CDR3 sequence (DNA): TGTGCCAGCAGCTTTTTGGGACAGGGGGCATCGGGCACTGAAGCTTTCTTT.

The chain is built from TRBV4-1 and TRBJ2-5; D gene uncertain. The DNA end is more similar to TRBJ2-7, so the J call may be wrong. The CDR3 is 14 amino acids. The germline gives CDR1 MGHRA, CDR2 YSYEKL. CDR3 amino acids: CASSQEQPSYEQYF. CDR3 sequence (DNA): TGCGCCAGCAGCCAAGAACAGCCCTCCTACGAGCAGTACTTC.

CDR3 DNA: TGTGCCAGCAGCCCCGTTCTAGCGGGGGGGCCTCAATTCAATGAGCAGTTCTTC. Translating gives CASSPVLAGGPQFNEQFF. The chain is built from TRBV5-5 and TRBJ2-1, with TRBD2 matching over 12 bases. The CDR3 spans 18 residues. V lost 4 bases and J lost 6; bases outside the gene matches: 14. Germline V gene lookup returns CDR1 SGHKS and CDR2 YYEKEE (reference sequence).

V gene TRBV10-3 combines with J gene TRBJ1-1; 7 positions match TRBD1. CDR3 size: 17 residues. The junction had 13 bases not matched to a gene; V was cut back by 4 bases and J by 2 bases. CDR1 and CDR2 (germline): ENHRY, SYGVKD. In DNA, the CDR3 is TGTGCCATCAGTGGGTTTAGACAGGGAATGGCTAACACTGAAGCTTTCTTT. This translates into CAISGFRQGMANTEAFF.

The V and J genes are TRBV28 and TRBJ2-1; D is uncertain. Germline CDR1 reads MDHEN; CDR2 reads SYDVKM. Trimming pared 5 bases from V and 4 bases from J, leaving 6 bases between. The CDR3 totals 12 residues. This CDR3 reads CASSPPYNEQFF. The CDR3 nucleotides are TGTGCCAGCAGTCCCCCTTACAATGAGCAGTTCTTC.

The J gene is TRBJ2-5, the V gene TRBV4-1, with unresolved D. Germline V gene sequence: CDR1 MGHRA, CDR2 YSYEKL. CDR3 length: 15 amino acids. Trimming took off 4 bases at V and 4 bases at J, with 16 bases between the two ends. CDR3 protein: CASSLADSLRETQYF. The CDR3 nucleotides read TGCGCCAGCAGCCTCGCGGATAGTCTGCGAGAGACCCAGTACTTC.

V usage is TRBV19 and J usage is TRBJ1-2; tentative D call: TRBD1 (6 bases). CDR3 length equals 14 residues. CDR1 and CDR2 (germline): LNHDA, SQIVND (reference sequence). V was cut by 4 bases and J by 4 bases, with 13 bases left in between. CDR3: CASSTGVMGYGYTF. The CDR3 DNA is TGTGCCAGTAGTACAGGGGTAATGGGCTATGGCTACACCTTC.

The rearrangement links TRBV19 to TRBJ2-2; no clear D gene. The CDR3 has 18 residues. V gave up 3 bases and J gave up 3 bases, with 20 bases separating them. Germline-derived CDR1 and CDR2 are LNHDA and SQIVND (reference sequence). This CDR3 reads CASSIPPRIPPYTGELFF. As DNA, the CDR3 is TGTGCCAGTAGTATCCCCCCCAGGATCCCACCCTACACCGGGGAGCTGTTTTTT.

V gene TRBV7-9 combines with J gene TRBJ1-2, with 9 bases aligning to TRBD1. The junction had 8 bases not matched to a gene; V was cut back by 6 bases and J by 6 bases. The CDR3 runs to 14 residues. The germline gives CDR1 SEHNR, CDR2 FQNEAQ (reference sequence). The CDR3 protein is CASRSKDRGHGYTF. Here the CDR3 DNA reads TGTGCCAGCAGGTCCAAGGACAGGGGTCATGGCTACACCTTC.

The CDR3 region is CAWSVTRWADTQYF. CDR3 in DNA: TGTGCCTGGAGTGTAACCCGGTGGGCGGATACGCAGTATTTT. This rearrangement joins TRBV30 to TRBJ2-3; no clear D gene. The CDR3 contains 14 residues. The germline CDR1 and CDR2 sequences are GTSNPN and SVGIG (reference sequence). V lost 0 bases, J lost 6 bases, and 13 bases lay in between.

The chain carries TRBV6-6 and TRBJ1-6; 7 bases align to TRBD1. CDR3 length: 15 amino acids. Looked up from germline, CDR1 is MNHNY and CDR2 is SVGAGI (reference sequence). Trimming cost V 0 bases and J 8 bases; bases outside gene matches: 4. The DNA for the CDR3 is TGTGCCAGCAGTTACTCAGGACAGGCCGATTCACCCCTCCACTTT. Translating it yields CASSYSGQADSPLHF.

The chain is built from TRBV5-1 and TRBJ1-4; a weak D match, TRBD1 (5 bases). Germline V gene sequence: CDR1 SGHRS, CDR2 YFSETQ. The V end lost 5 bases, the J end lost 3 bases, and 8 bases lay between the germline ends. The CDR3 has 13 amino acids. The CDR3 sequence: CASSRGSNEKLFF. The DNA for the CDR3 is TGCGCCAGCAGTAGGGGTTCTAATGAAAAACTGTTTTTT.

The rearrangement joins TRBV6-1 to TRBJ2-3; 9 bases match TRBD1. The CDR3 loop spans 15 amino acids. The trim removed 7 bases at V and 5 bases at J, leaving 10 bases unmatched. Germline CDR1 and CDR2: MNHNS and SASEGT. The CDR3 sequence is CASNPTGGYGDTQYF. The CDR3 DNA reads as TGTGCCAGCAACCCTACAGGGGGCTATGGAGATACGCAGTATTTT.

The CDR3 loop reads CASSRDYNTDTQYF. The CDR3 DNA reads as TGTGCCAGTAGCCGGGACTACAACACAGATACGCAGTATTTT. The rearrangement uses TRBV19 and TRBJ2-3; 7 bases fit TRBD2. This CDR3 is built from 14 residues. The V gene's germline CDR1 is LNHDA and CDR2 SQIVND (reference sequence). The V and J ends lost 6 bases and 2 bases, in that order; junction bases with no gene match: 5.

V gene TRBV9 combines with J gene TRBJ2-2, with D possibly being TRBD1 (5 bases). In germline, CDR1 is SGDLS, CDR2 YYNGEE. V was cut by 0 bases and J by 5 bases, with 14 bases left in between. The CDR3 sequence is 16 residues long. CDR3 region: CASSVARGVKTGELFF. CDR3 DNA: TGTGCCAGCAGCGTAGCAAGGGGCGTAAAGACCGGGGAGCTGTTTTTT.

Turning to this clone: Other DNA sequences in this sample translate to the same CDR3. The chain has TRBV5-1 and TRBJ2-3; 9 bases are a match to TRBD1. This CDR3 has 15 residues. Germline V gene lookup returns CDR1 SGHRS and CDR2 YFSETQ. V lost 0 bases, J lost 1 base, and 0 bases stayed unmatched. The CDR3 loop is CASSLGTGGTDTQYF. The DNA for the CDR3 is TGCGCCAGCAGCTTGGGGACAGGGGGCACAGATACGCAGTATTTT.

V usage is TRBV28 and J usage is TRBJ2-5; 9 bases fit TRBD2. The CDR3 has 17 amino acids. Germline CDR1 reads MDHEN; CDR2 reads SYDVKM. Trimming at V came to 3 bases and at J to 5 bases, leaving 13 bases not matched to a gene. The CDR3 nucleotides read TGTGCCAGCAGTTTCCCCCAGGGCGGGAGGGGGGTGGAGACCCAGTACTTC. It specifies CASSFPQGGRGVETQYF.

The CDR3 loop is CASSGFRGNTEAFF. CDR3 nucleotides: TGTGCCAGCAGTGGATTTAGAGGGAACACTGAAGCTTTCTTT. This chain connects TRBV2 to TRBJ1-1, with no clear D. Germline CDR1 and CDR2: SNHLY and FYNNEI. This CDR3 is built from 14 residues. Trimming took off 4 bases at V and 1 base at J, with 10 bases between the two ends.

V is TRBV28 and J is TRBJ2-5, with TRBD2 matching over 7 bases. V shed 4 bases, J shed 5 bases, and the junction held 16 bases outside the gene matches. Germline CDR1 reads MDHEN; CDR2 reads SYDVKM. The CDR3 extends over 17 amino acids. This CDR3 reads CASSSFGGGNRRETQYF. Written as DNA, the CDR3 is TGTGCCAGCAGTTCGTTTGGGGGAGGGAATAGGAGGGAGACCCAGTACTTC.

CDR3: CAWSRGLAGVGEQYF. In DNA, the CDR3 is TGTGCCTGGAGCCGCGGACTAGCGGGAGTCGGCGAGCAGTACTTC. This chain joins TRBV30 and TRBJ2-5, with 13 bases lining up with TRBD2. Gene TRBJ2-7 matches the end of the DNA better, so the J call may be wrong. Per germline, CDR1 GTSNPN and CDR2 SVGIG (reference sequence). CDR3 length: 15 amino acids.

For the CDR3, the DNA is TGTGCCTGCAACCCCAGGGCTGTGAACACTGAAGCTTTCTTT. Translated: CACNPRAVNTEAFF. The chain links TRBV30 to TRBJ1-1; D might be TRBD1 (5 bases). The V gene's germline CDR1 is GTSNPN and CDR2 SVGIG (reference sequence). CDR3 length equals 14 residues. The germline V and J ends were trimmed by 6 bases and 0 bases, with 14 bases remaining between them.

V gene TRBV6-1 combines with J gene TRBJ2-1; 7 bases are shared with TRBD1. Germline CDR1 reads MNHNS; CDR2 reads SASEGT. The CDR3 totals 13 residues. Trimming cost V 6 bases and J 6 bases; bases outside gene matches: 5. The chain's CDR3 is CASSPGQINEQFF. The CDR3 DNA reads TGTGCCAGCAGCCCGGGACAGATCAATGAGCAGTTCTTC.